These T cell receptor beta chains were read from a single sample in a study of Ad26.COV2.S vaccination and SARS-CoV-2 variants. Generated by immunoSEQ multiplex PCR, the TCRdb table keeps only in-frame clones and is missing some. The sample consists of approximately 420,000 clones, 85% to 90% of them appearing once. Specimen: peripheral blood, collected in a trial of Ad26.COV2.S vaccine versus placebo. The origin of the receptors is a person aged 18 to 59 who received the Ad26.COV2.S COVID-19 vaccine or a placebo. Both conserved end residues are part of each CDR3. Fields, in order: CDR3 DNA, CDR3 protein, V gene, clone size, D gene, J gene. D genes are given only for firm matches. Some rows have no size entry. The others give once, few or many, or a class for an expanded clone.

cdr3_nt: TGTGCCAGTAGTATTCTTCGGGGGAATGGCTACACCTTC
cdr3_aa: CASSILRGNGYTF
v_call: TRBV19
clone_size: .
d_call: .
j_call: TRBJ1-2

cdr3_nt: TGTGCCGTTTGGGGGTATAGCAATCAGCCCCAGCATTTT
cdr3_aa: CAVWGYSNQPQHF
v_call: TRBV6-5
clone_size: .
d_call: .
j_call: TRBJ1-5

cdr3_nt: TGTGCCAGCAGCTGGGACGGACCCTCGAGCTCCTACGAGCAGTACTTC
cdr3_aa: CASSWDGPSSSYEQYF
v_call: TRBV7-2
clone_size: .
d_call: .
j_call: TRBJ2-7

cdr3_nt: TGTGCCAGCAGCCAAGATACGGCCGGCAGGGAAGCTTTCTTT
cdr3_aa: CASSQDTAGREAFF
v_call: TRBV4-2
clone_size: .
d_call: .
j_call: TRBJ1-1

cdr3_nt: TGTGCCAGCAGCCGGCGACAGGGGGGGTCAGAAGAGCAGTACTTC
cdr3_aa: CASSRRQGGSEEQYF
v_call: TRBV7-2
clone_size: .
d_call: TRBD1
j_call: TRBJ2-7

cdr3_nt: TGCAGTGCTAGTCCGGGCCTGGGAAAGACCCAGTACTTC
cdr3_aa: CSASPGLGKTQYF
v_call: TRBV20-1
clone_size: .
d_call: .
j_call: TRBJ2-5

cdr3_nt: TGTGCCGGTACAGGGGATAGCAATCAGCCCCAGCATTTT
cdr3_aa: CAGTGDSNQPQHF
v_call: TRBV28
clone_size: once
d_call: TRBD1
j_call: TRBJ1-5

cdr3_nt: TGTGCCAGCAGTGGGCCTAGCGGGGGTGATGAGCAGTTCTTC
cdr3_aa: CASSGPSGGDEQFF
v_call: TRBV2
clone_size: .
d_call: TRBD2
j_call: TRBJ2-1

cdr3_nt: TGTGCCAGCGGACCCGGAGAGGGCCATGATAATTCACCCCTCCACTTT
cdr3_aa: CASGPGEGHDNSPLHF
v_call: TRBV3-1/TRBV3-2
clone_size: .
d_call: .
j_call: TRBJ1-6

cdr3_nt: TGTGCCTGGGGACAGGGTAATAATTCACCCCTCCACTTT
cdr3_aa: CAWGQGNNSPLHF
v_call: TRBV30
clone_size: .
d_call: TRBD1
j_call: TRBJ1-6

cdr3_nt: TGTGCCAGCTCATACGGGAAATACGAGCAGTACTTC
cdr3_aa: CASSYGKYEQYF
v_call: TRBV18
clone_size: .
d_call: .
j_call: TRBJ2-7

cdr3_nt: TGTGCCAGCAGTTCCTACCCGGGACAGGGGTACAATGAGCAGTTCTTC
cdr3_aa: CASSSYPGQGYNEQFF
v_call: TRBV6-5
clone_size: .
d_call: TRBD1
j_call: TRBJ2-1

cdr3_nt: TGTGCCAGCAGCCACCTGGGGCCCGCAACTAATGAAAAACTGTTTTTT
cdr3_aa: CASSHLGPATNEKLFF
v_call: TRBV27
clone_size: .
d_call: .
j_call: TRBJ1-4

cdr3_nt: TGTGCCAGCAGCTTGTTGATTGGGACTAGCGGGGGAACAGATACGCAGTATTTT
cdr3_aa: CASSLLIGTSGGTDTQYF
v_call: TRBV5-4
clone_size: .
d_call: TRBD2
j_call: TRBJ2-3

cdr3_nt: TGTGCCAGCAGCCAAAGTAGAGCAGGGGGATACACCGGGGAGCTGTTTTTT
cdr3_aa: CASSQSRAGGYTGELFF
v_call: TRBV4-2
clone_size: .
d_call: TRBD1
j_call: TRBJ2-2

cdr3_nt: TGTGCCAGCAGCCTCGGACAGGTCTATGGCTACACCTTC
cdr3_aa: CASSLGQVYGYTF
v_call: TRBV6-2/TRBV6-3
clone_size: .
d_call: TRBD1
j_call: TRBJ1-2

cdr3_nt: TGCGCCAGCGGGGCAGAATATCCCCCGACAGGAACGGTTGGCTACACCTTC
cdr3_aa: CASGAEYPPTGTVGYTF
v_call: TRBV5-1
clone_size: .
d_call: .
j_call: TRBJ1-2

cdr3_nt: TGCAGTGCTTGGACGGACTACGAGCAGTACTTC
cdr3_aa: CSAWTDYEQYF
v_call: TRBV20-1
clone_size: .
d_call: .
j_call: TRBJ2-7

cdr3_nt: TGTGCCAGCTCACCGCGCCCCCGGGAGGGCAACTACGAGCAGTACTTC
cdr3_aa: CASSPRPREGNYEQYF
v_call: TRBV18
clone_size: .
d_call: TRBD2
j_call: TRBJ2-7

cdr3_nt: TGTGCCAGCAGTTACGGGGGGGAAGAGACCCAGTACTTC
cdr3_aa: CASSYGGEETQYF
v_call: TRBV6-2/TRBV6-3
clone_size: .
d_call: TRBD2
j_call: TRBJ2-5